The T cell receptor beta chain described here comes from a study of persistence of HIV-infected CD4 T cells. Study-level points and caveats: TCR oligoclonality correlated with proviral oligoclonality in the same sorted populations.

Lysates of CMV-infected fibroblasts at 9 to 10 ug/mL stimulated these cells. Sorting selected CD4+ T cells upregulating both CD40 ligand and CD69. Stimulated PBMCs had first been depleted of CD8+ T cells. This was the immunoSEQ version 4 assay in survey mode. Data came from immunoSEQ multiplex PCR; TCRdb stores just in-frame clones and leaves some out. This table has more than 15,000 clones, approximately 80% appearing once. For this clone: What it binds is unknown.

V was shortened by 5 bases and J by 4 bases, with 12 bases between the two germline ends. The CDR3 length is 14 residues. Germline CDR1 reads MNHEY; CDR2 reads SVGAGI. The receptor's source is an adult man with HIV who was CMV-seropositive. The sample was CD4+ T cells sorted from PBMCs after approximately 19-hour stimulation, taken from a patient who received antiretroviral therapy. The V and J genes are TRBV6-5 and TRBJ1-5, with D unclear. CDR3 DNA sequence: TGTGCCAGCAGTCCCTCCGTGGGGAATCAGCCCCAGCATTTT. Its protein product is CASSPSVGNQPQHF.